The source of this TCR beta chain is a study of blood T cell repertoires in COVID-19. Some clones are missing from TCRdb's copy, which holds only in-frame ones; the method was immunoSEQ multiplex PCR. The sample contains over 350,000 clones, 87% of which appear only once. Germline CDR1 reads SGHRS; CDR2 reads YFSETQ. The CDR3 runs to 15 residues. V shed 4 bases and J 1 base; nucleotides not matched to a gene: 5. V gene TRBV5-1 combines with J gene TRBJ2-3; 8 bases map to TRBD2. The sequence was collected from a woman between 45 and 60 years old who had recovered from COVID-19. The specimen was PBMCs or T cells enriched from blood (not recorded which). The CDR3 nucleotides are TGCGCCAGCAGCGCGGGGGGCGGAGGCACAGATACGCAGTATTTT. Translated: CASSAGGGGTDTQYF. Variable domain in full (rest from reference TRBV5-1 and TRBJ2-3): KAGVTQTPRYLIKTRGQQVTLSCSPISGHRSVSWYQQTPGQGLQFLFEYFSETQRNKGNFPGRFSGRQFSNSRSEMNVSTLELGDSALYLCASSAGGGGTDTQYFGPGTRLTVL.